This TCR beta chain originates from a study of beta chain features in type 1 diabetes. Study-level results: Type 1 diabetes patients showed a moderate but significant shortening of TCRB CDR3s in all four CD4+ subsets.

This clone has a handful of counts. Its antigen is as yet unknown. The collection from each donor was one heparinised blood draw averaging around 0.11 L. Sorted populations all exceeded 95% purity. CDR1 and CDR2 from the germline V gene are SGHNT and YENEEA. Trimming took 5 bases from V and 5 from J; bases not matched to a gene: 5. The CDR3 has 15 residues. Every bit of the isolated RNA underwent reverse transcription, so sequencing read expressed TCRB transcripts. Profiling relied on immunoSEQ multiplex PCR, and the TCRdb table lists in-frame clones only, not all of them. The sample contains around 600,000 clones, under 15% of which appear only once.

The sample consisted of naive CD4+ T cells from blood. The chain carries TRBV11-3 and TRBJ1-6, with 8 bases identical to TRBD1. This TCR came from a man aged 25 to 40 with type 1 diabetes. The CDR3 region has the DNA TGTGCCAGCAGCCCGGGGACAGGCCATAATTCACCCCTCCACTTT. Its protein is CASSPGTGHNSPLHF.